The sequence of this T cell receptor beta chain was determined in a study of Graves' ophthalmopathy and Graves' hyperthyroidism. In germline, CDR1 is MGHRA, CDR2 YSYEKL. Trimming took 4 bases from V and 8 from J; bases not matched to a gene: 7. The CDR3 is 14 amino acids. Investigators amplified TCR beta CDR3 regions from RNA transcripts. After a first-round RT-PCR with HTBI primers, a second-round multiplex PCR was run. Via MiXCR, TCRdb re-called the multiplex PCR reads, giving one row per CDR3 protein. The sample yields around 1,000,000 distinct CDR3 sequences, roughly two fifths seen once. The TCR was taken from an adult man with Graves' hyperthyroidism. The sequenced sample was peripheral blood or thyroid tissue (not recorded which). The chain employs TRBV4-1 and TRBJ1-4; 7 nucleotides line up with TRBD1. CDR3 in amino acids: CASSPRDSAEKLFF. The CDR3 nucleotides are TGCGCCAGCAGCCCTCGGGACAGCGCAGAAAAACTGTTTTTT.